This T cell receptor beta chain derives from a study of neurological immune-mediated disorders. Study-level findings and limits: The greatest TCR clonal expansion appeared in HTLV-1-associated myelopathy and the smallest, falling below healthy controls, in multiple sclerosis. The expanded clones of different subjects shared no CDR3 amino acid sequences (suggesting private repertoires in all groups).

Noted time point: longitudinal time-point 2. At least ten counts were recorded for this clonotype. The antigen is not known. Via MiXCR, TCRdb re-called the 5' RACE reads, giving one row per CDR3 protein. The table shows approximately 85,000 distinct CDR3 sequences, with approximately 13% occurring only once. This clonotype was sampled from a female donor with HTLV-1-associated myelopathy (HAM/TSP). Sequencing input: PBMCs.

Here the CDR3 reads CASARDNLNTEAFF. CDR3 bases: TGTGCCAGCGCTCGGGACAACCTGAACACTGAAGCTTTCTTT. The chain links TRBV6-1 to TRBJ1-1, with D possibly matching TRBD1 (6 bases). The length of the CDR3 is 14 residues. V lost 8 bases, J lost 0 bases, and 13 bases lay in between. Germline assignment: CDR1 MNHNS and CDR2 SASEGT.